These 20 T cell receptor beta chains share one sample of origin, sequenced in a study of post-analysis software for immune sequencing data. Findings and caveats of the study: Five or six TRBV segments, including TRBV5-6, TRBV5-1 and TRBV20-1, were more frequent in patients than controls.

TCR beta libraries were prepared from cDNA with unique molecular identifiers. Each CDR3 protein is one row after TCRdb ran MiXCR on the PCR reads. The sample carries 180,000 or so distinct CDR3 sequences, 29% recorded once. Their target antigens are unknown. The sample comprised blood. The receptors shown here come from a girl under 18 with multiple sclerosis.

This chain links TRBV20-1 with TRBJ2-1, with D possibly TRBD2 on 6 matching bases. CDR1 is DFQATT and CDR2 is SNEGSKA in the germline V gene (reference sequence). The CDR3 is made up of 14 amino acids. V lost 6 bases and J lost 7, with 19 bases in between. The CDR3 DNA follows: TGCAGTGCGATCGGCGGGACCCTACTTAATGAGCAGTTCTTC. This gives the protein CSAIGGTLLNEQFF.

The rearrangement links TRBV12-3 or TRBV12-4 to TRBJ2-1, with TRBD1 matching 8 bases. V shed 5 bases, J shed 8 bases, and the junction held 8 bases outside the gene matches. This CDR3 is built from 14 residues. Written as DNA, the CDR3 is TGTGCCAGCAGTCCAGGGGGCGACTTGGATGAGCAGTTCTTC. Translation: CASSPGGDLDEQFF.

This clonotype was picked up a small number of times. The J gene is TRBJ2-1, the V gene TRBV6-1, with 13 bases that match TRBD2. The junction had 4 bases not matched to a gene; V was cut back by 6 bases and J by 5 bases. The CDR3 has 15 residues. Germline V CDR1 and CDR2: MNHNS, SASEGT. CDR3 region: CASRGGTSGNNEQFF. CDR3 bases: TGTGCCAGCAGGGGTGGGACTAGCGGGAACAATGAGCAGTTCTTC.

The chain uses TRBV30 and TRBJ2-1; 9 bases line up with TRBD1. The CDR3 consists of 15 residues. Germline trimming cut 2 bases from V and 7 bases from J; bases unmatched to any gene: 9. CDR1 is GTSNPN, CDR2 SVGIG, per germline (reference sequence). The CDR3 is CAWSTPGTGRNEQFF. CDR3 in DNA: TGTGCCTGGAGTACCCCCGGGACAGGGAGGAATGAGCAGTTCTTC.

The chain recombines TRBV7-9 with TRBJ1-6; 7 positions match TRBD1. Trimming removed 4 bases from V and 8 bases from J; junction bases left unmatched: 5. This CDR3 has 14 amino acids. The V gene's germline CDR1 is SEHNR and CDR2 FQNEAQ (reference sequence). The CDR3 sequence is CASSSTDRDSPLHF. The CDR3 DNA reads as TGTGCCAGCAGCTCGACCGACAGGGATTCACCCCTCCACTTT.

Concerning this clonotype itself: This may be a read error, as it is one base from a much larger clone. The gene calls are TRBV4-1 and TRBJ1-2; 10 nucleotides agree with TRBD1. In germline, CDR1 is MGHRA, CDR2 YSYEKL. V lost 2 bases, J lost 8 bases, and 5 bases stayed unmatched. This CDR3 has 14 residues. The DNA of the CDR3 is TGCGCCAGCAGCCAATCCGGGACAGGGGACGGCTACACCTTC. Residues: CASSQSGTGDGYTF.

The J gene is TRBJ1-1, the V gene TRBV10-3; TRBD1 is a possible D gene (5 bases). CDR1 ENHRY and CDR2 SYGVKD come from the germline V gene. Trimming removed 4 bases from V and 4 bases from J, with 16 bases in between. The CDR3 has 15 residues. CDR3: CAISGRGPKGTEAFF. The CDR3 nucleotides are TGTGCCATCAGTGGACGGGGACCAAAAGGCACTGAAGCTTTCTTT.

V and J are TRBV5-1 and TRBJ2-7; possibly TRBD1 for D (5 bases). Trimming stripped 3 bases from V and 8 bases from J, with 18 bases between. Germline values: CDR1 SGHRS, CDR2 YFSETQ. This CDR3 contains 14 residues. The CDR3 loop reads CASSWGLDRAQQYF. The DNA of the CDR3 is TGCGCCAGCAGCTGGGGCCTTGATCGGGCCCAGCAGTACTTC. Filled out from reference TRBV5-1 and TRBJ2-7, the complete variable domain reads KAGVTQTPRYLIKTRGQQVTLSCSPISGHRSVSWYQQTPGQGLQFLFEYFSETQRNKGNFPGRFSGRQFSNSRSEMNVSTLELGDSALYLCASSWGLDRAQQYFGPGTRLTVT.

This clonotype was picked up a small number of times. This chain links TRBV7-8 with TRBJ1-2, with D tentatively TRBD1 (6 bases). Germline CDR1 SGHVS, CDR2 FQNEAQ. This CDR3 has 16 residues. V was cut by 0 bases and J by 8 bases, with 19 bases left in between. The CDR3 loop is CASSLAGTQGVRGYTF. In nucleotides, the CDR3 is TGTGCCAGCAGCTTAGCGGGAACACAGGGCGTTCGAGGCTACACCTTC.

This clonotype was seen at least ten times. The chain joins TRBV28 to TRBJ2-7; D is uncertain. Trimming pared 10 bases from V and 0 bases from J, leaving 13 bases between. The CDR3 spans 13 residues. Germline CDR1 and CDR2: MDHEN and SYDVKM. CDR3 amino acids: CATRPGVSYEQYF. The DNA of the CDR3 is TGTGCCACCCGTCCAGGCGTCTCCTACGAGCAGTACTTC.

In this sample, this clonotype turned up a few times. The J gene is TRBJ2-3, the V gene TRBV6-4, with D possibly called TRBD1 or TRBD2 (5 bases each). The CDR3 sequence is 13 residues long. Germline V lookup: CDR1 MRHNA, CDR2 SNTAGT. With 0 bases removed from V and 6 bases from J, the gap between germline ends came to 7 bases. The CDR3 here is CASSDSWGDTQYF. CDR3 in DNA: TGTGCCAGCAGTGACTCGTGGGGGGATACGCAGTATTTT.

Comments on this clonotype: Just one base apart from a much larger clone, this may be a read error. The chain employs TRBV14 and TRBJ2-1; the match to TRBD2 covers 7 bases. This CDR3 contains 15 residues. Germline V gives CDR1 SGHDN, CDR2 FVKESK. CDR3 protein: CAGSRAGPSYNEQFF. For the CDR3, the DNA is TGTGCCGGCAGCCGAGCGGGACCCTCCTACAATGAGCAGTTCTTC.

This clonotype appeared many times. DNA of the CDR3: TGCAGTGCTGCACCTAGCTATCGCAATGAGCAGTTCTTC. Protein: CSAAPSYRNEQFF. The chain uses TRBV20-1 and TRBJ2-1; D is possibly TRBD2 (5 bases). The V and J ends lost 5 bases and 6 bases respectively, with 14 bases between them. This CDR3 is 13 amino acids long. Germline CDR1 reads DFQATT; CDR2 reads SNEGSKA (reference sequence).

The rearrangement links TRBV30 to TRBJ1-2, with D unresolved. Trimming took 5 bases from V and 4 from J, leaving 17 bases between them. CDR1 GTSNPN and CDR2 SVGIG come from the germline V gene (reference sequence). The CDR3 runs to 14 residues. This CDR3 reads CAWVPDALIYGYTF. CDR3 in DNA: TGTGCCTGGGTCCCGGACGCCTTGATCTATGGCTACACCTTC. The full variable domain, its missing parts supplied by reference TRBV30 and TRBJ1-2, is SQTIHQWPATLVQPVGSPLSLECTVEGTSNPNLYWYRQAAGRGLQLLFYSVGIGQISSEVPQNLSASRPQDRQFILSSKKLLLSDSGFYLCAWVPDALIYGYTFGSGTRLTVV.

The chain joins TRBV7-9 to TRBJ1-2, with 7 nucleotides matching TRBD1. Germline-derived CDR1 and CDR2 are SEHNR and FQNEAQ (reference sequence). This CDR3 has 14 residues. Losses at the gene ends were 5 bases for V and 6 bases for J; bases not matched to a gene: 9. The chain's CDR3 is CASSDTDRRDGYTF. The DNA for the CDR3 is TGTGCCAGCAGCGATACGGACAGGAGGGATGGCTACACCTTC.

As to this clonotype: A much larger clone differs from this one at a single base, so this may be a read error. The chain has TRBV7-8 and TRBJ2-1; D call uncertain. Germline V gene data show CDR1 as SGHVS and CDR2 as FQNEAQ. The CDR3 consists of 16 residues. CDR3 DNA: TGTGCCAGCAGCCCACAACGACCCAAAGAGCACAATGGGCAGTTCTTC. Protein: CASSPQRPKEHNGQFF.

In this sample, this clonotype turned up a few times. The CDR3 sequence is CASSEWRTGDGQPQHF. In nucleotides, the CDR3 is TGTGCCAGCAGTGAATGGAGGACAGGGGACGGGCAGCCCCAGCATTTT. This chain connects TRBV2 to TRBJ1-5, with 9 bases lining up with TRBD1. Germline CDR1 reads SNHLY; CDR2 reads FYNNEI. Trimming at V came to 2 bases and at J to 7 bases, leaving 9 bases not matched to a gene. This CDR3 has 16 amino acids.

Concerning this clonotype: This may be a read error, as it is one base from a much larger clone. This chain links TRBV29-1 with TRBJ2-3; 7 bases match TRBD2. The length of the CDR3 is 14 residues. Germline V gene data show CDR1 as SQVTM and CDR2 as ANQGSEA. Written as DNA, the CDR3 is TGCAGCGTAGACCTAGCGGTTAACACAGATGCGCAGTATTTT. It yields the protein CSVDLAVNTDAQYF.

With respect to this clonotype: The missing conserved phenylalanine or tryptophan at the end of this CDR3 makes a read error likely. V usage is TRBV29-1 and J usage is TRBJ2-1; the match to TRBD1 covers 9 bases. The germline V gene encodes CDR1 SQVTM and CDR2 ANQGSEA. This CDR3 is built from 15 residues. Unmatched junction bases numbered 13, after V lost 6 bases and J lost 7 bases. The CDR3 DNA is TGCAGCGTCGAACTACAGGGGGCGAGCACGAATGAGCAGTTCGTC. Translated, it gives CSVELQGASTNEQFV.

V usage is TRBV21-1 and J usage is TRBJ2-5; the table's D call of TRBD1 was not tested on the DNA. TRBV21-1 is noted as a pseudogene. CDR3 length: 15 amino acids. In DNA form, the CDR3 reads TGTGCCAGCAGCAAAGACACAGGGGCACAAGGGACCCAGTACTTC. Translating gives CASSKDTGAQGTQYF.